One and the same sample provided the 11 T cell receptor beta chains below, sequenced in a study of T cells in Graves' hyperthyroidism and ophthalmopathy (dated by TCRdb to between 2018 and 2021). The library was obtained by multiplex PCR. This sample was sequenced with an Illumina HiSeq 2000. The TCR beta CDR3 regions were amplified from the RNA transcripts. The first round of RT-PCR for the TCR CDR3 was performed with the HTBI primer set and the Qiagen OneStep RT-PCR kit. Clones were called with MiXCR by TCRdb after fastp trimmed the public reads at Q25, and only in-frame beta chains were retained. Every entry covers one CDR3 protein and lists the most common genes and DNA from its rows. This sample gives hundreds of thousands of distinct CDR3 sequences in total; approximately 15% of them show up just once. Roughly 5.5% of the sample goes to the ten largest clones. The specimen was blood. Every receptor here comes from a woman aged 30 to 39 with Graves' hyperthyroidism that later progressed to Graves' ophthalmopathy.

At least ten counts were recorded for this clonotype. The chain uses TRBV7-2 and TRBJ2-7; 8 bases line up with TRBD2. J was trimmed by 2 bases and V by 5 bases; bases with no gene match: 11. This CDR3 has 16 amino acids. Germline lookup yields CDR1 SGHTA and CDR2 FQGNSA. The CDR3 coding sequence is TGTGCCAGCAGCCCGACGCCCAGCGGGAGCACCTACGAGCAGTACTTC. Protein: CASSPTPSGSTYEQYF.

This clonotype showed up many times. Germline is not matched at one junction end, which may reflect a read error. The V and J genes are TRBV10-3 and TRBJ2-7; D is uncertain. CDR1 and CDR2 (germline): ENHRY, SYGVKD. This CDR3 is 16 amino acids long. CDR3 DNA sequence: TGTGCCGTCAGTGACACGCTTGGCCAGCACAACTACGAGCAGTACTTC. It is translated as CAVSDTLGQHNYEQYF.

This clonotype was seen a few times. This chain uses TRBV3-1 with TRBJ1-1; the D is unclear. There are 14 residues in the CDR3. Germline lookup yields CDR1 LGHDT and CDR2 YNNKEL (reference sequence). V lost 4 bases and J 5 bases, leaving 14 bases between the germline ends. The CDR3 nucleotides are TGTGCCAGCAGCCTCAATGACCCCTCGACTGAAGCTTTCTTT. Its translation is CASSLNDPSTEAFF.

This clonotype was seen a handful of times. At one end, the junction sequence differs from germline, possibly due to a read error. This chain links TRBV2 with TRBJ2-3, with 12 bases lining up with TRBD2. The germline V gene has CDR1 SNHLY and CDR2 FYNNEI. The CDR3 covers 15 residues. The CDR3 nucleotides read TGTGCCGGCAGAGCCGGACTAGCGGGATCAGATACGCAGTATTTT. Its protein product is CAGRAGLAGSDTQYF. Based on the CDR3 plus reference TRBV2 and TRBJ2-3, the full variable domain is EPEVTQTPSHQVTQMGQEVILRCVPISNHLYFYWYRQILGQKVEFLVSFYNNEISEKSEIFDDQFSVERPDGSNFTLKIRSTKLEDSAMYFCAGRAGLAGSDTQYFGPGTRLTVL.

V is TRBV19 and J is TRBJ2-1, with TRBD1 matching 8 bases. The CDR3 contains 21 residues. The V and J ends lost 4 bases and 6 bases, in that order; junction bases with no gene match: 26. Per the germline V gene, CDR1 is LNHDA and CDR2 is SQIVND (reference sequence). The CDR3 spells CASSTFRTGLASSERSNEQFF. DNA for the CDR3: TGTGCCAGTAGTACTTTTAGGACAGGGCTAGCTAGTTCTGAGCGGTCCAATGAGCAGTTCTTC.

This clonotype was detected many times. The rearrangement uses TRBV7-8 and TRBJ2-2; D is undetermined. In germline, CDR1 is SGHVS, CDR2 FQNEAQ. CDR3 length equals 16 residues. V lost 4 bases, J lost 8 bases, and 20 bases lay in between. The DNA of the CDR3 is TGTGCCAGCAGCTCTCCATCAACTGACTCGACAGGGGAGCTGTTTTTT. Translation: CASSSPSTDSTGELFF.

There are many counts of this clonotype. The chain uses TRBV20-1 and TRBJ1-2; 12 bases are shared with TRBD1. With V trimmed by 0 bases and J by 6 bases, 2 bases remained unmatched. Germline assignment: CDR1 DFQATT and CDR2 SNEGSKA (reference sequence). The CDR3 loop spans 14 amino acids. CDR3 loop: CSAREGQGANGYTF. In DNA form, the CDR3 reads TGCAGTGCTAGAGAGGGACAGGGGGCAAATGGCTACACCTTC.

This chain links TRBV7-9 with TRBJ1-3, with 8 bases lining up with TRBD1. The ends lost 5 bases at V and 0 bases at J; junction bases unmatched: 3. Germline V CDR1 and CDR2: SEHNR, FQNEAQ (reference sequence). This CDR3 has 15 amino acids. The CDR3 DNA follows: TGTGCCAGCAGCCCCACAGGGGGCTCTGGAAACACCATATATTTT. Its translation is CASSPTGGSGNTIYF.

This clonotype was counted many times. The CDR3 region is CSGDRGKNNEQFF. CDR3 in DNA: TGCAGCGGGGACAGGGGGAAAAACAATGAGCAGTTCTTC. V gene TRBV29-1 combines with J gene TRBJ2-1, with 11 bases that match TRBD1. The V gene end was trimmed by 7 bases and the J gene end by 5 bases; junction bases not matched to a gene: 4. The CDR3 has 13 amino acids. Per the germline V gene, CDR1 is SQVTM and CDR2 is ANQGSEA.

This clonotype was found many times. The V and J genes are TRBV6-1 and TRBJ1-1; no reliable D call. Per the germline V gene, CDR1 is MNHNS and CDR2 is SASEGT. Trimming removed 1 base at V and 4 bases at J, with 16 bases between. CDR3 length equals 16 residues. The CDR3 DNA reads TGTGCCAGCAGTGAAGAAGTGGCGGTTGTTAGCACTGAAGCTTTCTTT. Residues: CASSEEVAVVSTEAFF.

The chain links TRBV9 to TRBJ2-7, with TRBD1 matching over 9 bases. Germline assignment: CDR1 SGDLS and CDR2 YYNGEE. V trimming: 6 bases; J trimming: 7 bases; junction bases outside the gene matches: 11. The CDR3 sequence is 14 residues long. In DNA form, the CDR3 reads TGTGCCAGCACCCCGGGACAGGGTGGATGGGAGCAGTACTTC. This encodes CASTPGQGGWEQYF.